This entry features one TCR beta chain sequence. What this receptor recognizes is not known. No base-level quality is on record; no much larger clone is a single base apart. This sample is drawn from a study of shared clonotypes between healthy human individuals (dated by TCRdb to between 2020 and 2021). At the level of the whole study: The cohort comprised a couple of women and a few men aged 18 to 49 years. Blood TCR repertoires of about 5 healthy adults were deeply sequenced to estimate repertoire size and the extent of clonotype sharing between individuals. To increase sequencing depth and limit assay-specific biases, different laboratories used diverse techniques to prepare libraries and sequence TCR repertoires. Leukapheresis yielded between about 0.9 and 9.5 billion PBMCs per donor. Overall results and qualifications from the work: Sampling was restricted to blood, and TCR repertoires in tissues likely differ from the TCR repertoires found in blood. Based on pairwise subsampling, the degree of clonotype sharing among donors was expected to be affected by sequencing depth. Because the study included only a small number of donors, the genetic and exposure-history diversity represented was limited.

Donors were healthy HIV-negative adults with no recently reported acute infections or vaccinations. All donors were Caucasian adults living in Nashville, Tennessee, USA. For unsorted samples, some 100 million PBMCs were counted and genomic DNA was extracted with the QIAamp DNA Blood Mini kit. Blood was obtained by leukapheresis, after which PBMCs were separated by Ficoll-Histopaque density gradient centrifugation and cryopreserved in liquid nitrogen vapor phase. Using the deep immunoSEQ assay, multiplex PCR amplified TCR CDR3 regions from genomic DNA. Genomic DNA extracted from each cell subset was distributed evenly over all wells of several immunoSEQ 96-well plates, and each plate served as one replicate. For unsorted PBMC, roughly 270 ng genomic DNA, equal to 25,000 to 35,000 T cell genomes, was loaded into each replicate PCR. Unsorted PBMC genomic DNA was sequenced across ten immunoSEQ deep assay plates. Purified libraries were quantified with a Qubit 3.0 fluorometer, sized on a Bioanalyzer 2100, and re-quantified with the KAPA Library Quantification kit. Every immunoSEQ 96-well plate was sequenced on a dedicated single-read 150-cycle Illumina NextSeq 550 flow cell. The original methods were these. Because only junctional sequences without quality scores were contained in the immunoSEQ output, filtering matching that applied to full-length reads could not be performed. To assign V/J genes and CDR3, sequences were annotated against IMGT germline references using PyIR, a Python wrapper for IgBLAST v1.9. Reads were removed for weak V/J assignments (E-value above 1e-6), missing CDR3, stop codons, out-of-frame junctions, or ambiguous translated residues. V3J clonotypes were defined as sequences sharing an identical inferred V gene, J gene, and CDR3 amino acid sequence. The percentage overlap between two repertoires was calculated by dividing the number of shared unique clonotypes by the size of the smaller repertoire. Repertoire richness was assessed with RTK rarefaction, the Chao1 estimator, and Recon v2.1 estimates of unobserved clonotypes. The clones in this table, taken by TCRdb from immuneACCESS, are in-frame only. Not every clone is retained; where verified, under half of the shortfall comes from an unresolved V gene, and the cause of the rest is unknown. That table furnishes V, J and clone size, whereas the DNA furnished D and trimming. The table for this sample lists 550,000 to 600,000 clones; roughly 79% of them were counted only once. The top ten hold about 11% of the sample.

The sequence came from a woman in her forties in good health. Some clones in this sample may be carry-over from other donors' samples. Sequencing was performed on PBMCs.

CDR3 loop: CASSPLGGNHYEQYF. The DNA is as follows: TGTGCCAGCTCACCTTTGGGGGGAAACCACTACGAGCAGTACTTC. The chain is assembled from TRBV18 and TRBJ2-7, with a tentative D gene TRBD2 over 6 matching bases. V was cut back by 3 bases and J by 3 bases, leaving a gap of 15 bases between them. Its CDR3 holds 15 amino acids, cysteine through phenylalanine. CDR3 DNA is the only sequence kept; it has 45 bases, read in frame from the first base. From the germline V gene, CDR1 is KGHSH and CDR2 is LQKENI.